The next 26 T cell receptor beta chains were all read from a single sample in a study of breast tumors, draining lymph nodes, adjacent tissues. TCRdb itself ran the multiplex PCR reads through MiXCR, one entry per CDR3 protein. The repertoire holds approximately 180,000 distinct CDR3 sequences, approximately 33% seen once, with roughly 3.8% in the top ten. Breast cancer patients provided tissue from their axillary draining lymph nodes. The specimen was axillary lymph node tissue. These receptors originate from a female donor with breast cancer. Some clones in this sample may be carry-over from other donors' samples.

Details on this clonotype: With a much larger clone just one base away, this may be a read error. V usage is TRBV7-3 and J usage is TRBJ2-3, with 11 nucleotides matching TRBD2. V trimming: 1 base; J trimming: 10 bases; junction bases outside the gene matches: 13. This CDR3 has 17 residues. CDR1 SGHTA and CDR2 FQGTGA come from the germline V gene. The CDR3 bases are TGTGCCAGCAGCTTAAGCCCTGGGACTAGCGGCACAAATCCGCAGTATTTT. Translating it yields CASSLSPGTSGTNPQYF.

This clonotype was counted many times. V usage is TRBV28 and J usage is TRBJ2-7; 8 nucleotides match TRBD1. CDR1 is MDHEN and CDR2 is SYDVKM in the germline V gene. The V and J ends lost 1 base and 5 bases, in that order; junction bases with no gene match: 7. CDR3 length: 15 amino acids. The CDR3 DNA sequence: TGTGCCAGCAGTTTATATCTTCAGGGGGCTAACGAGCAGTACTTC. As protein: CASSLYLQGANEQYF.

The J gene is TRBJ2-7, the V gene TRBV5-6; 9 nucleotides line up with TRBD1. Germline CDR1 reads SGHDT; CDR2 reads YYEEEE. The V gene end was trimmed by 1 base and the J gene end by 5 bases; junction bases not matched to a gene: 7. The CDR3 extends over 15 amino acids. The CDR3 DNA reads as TGTGCCAGCAGCTTGACCGGGACAGGGAGGAACGAGCAGTACTTC. It encodes CASSLTGTGRNEQYF.

This clonotype was recorded a few times. The chain is built from TRBV6-2 or TRBV6-3 and TRBJ2-7; 10 bases map to TRBD2. The CDR3 sequence is 16 residues long. Germline CDR1 is MNHEY and CDR2 is SVGEGT. The V segment lost 5 bases and the J segment 3 bases; nucleotides outside the gene matches: 10. The CDR3, as DNA: TGTGCCAGCAGTCGGTCCCTAGCGGGAGTAAGCTACGAGCAGTACTTC. Translated, it gives CASSRSLAGVSYEQYF.

This clonotype was counted ten times or more. This rearrangement joins TRBV7-3 to TRBJ2-1; D remains unclear. The germline V gene encodes CDR1 SGHTA and CDR2 FQGTGA. Trimming removed 5 bases from V and 1 base from J, with 12 bases in between. The CDR3 is 15 residues long. This chain's CDR3 is CASSIAGSSYNEQFF. CDR3 nucleotide sequence: TGTGCCAGCAGCATTGCAGGTTCTTCCTACAATGAGCAGTTCTTC.

The rearrangement joins TRBV4-3 to TRBJ1-2; D unclear. Germline V CDR1 and CDR2: LGHNA, YSLEER. The CDR3 has 14 residues. V was shortened by 1 base and J by 7 bases, with 13 bases between the two germline ends. CDR3 sequence reads: CASSQVNGPCGYTF. The CDR3 DNA sequence: TGCGCCAGCAGCCAAGTGAACGGCCCCTGTGGCTACACCTTC.

The rearrangement joins TRBV7-2 to TRBJ2-7, with TRBD2 matching over 13 bases. CDR1 is SGHTA and CDR2 is FQGNSA in the germline V gene. J was trimmed by 4 bases and V by 5 bases; bases with no gene match: 14. This CDR3 spans 18 amino acids. The CDR3 DNA reads as TGTGCCAGCAGCCCCAAAGGCGGGACTAGCGGGGACATATACGAGCAGTACTTC. Translation gives CASSPKGGTSGDIYEQYF.

About this clonotype itself: Since a much larger clone is just one base distant, this may be a read error. The chain couples TRBV27 to TRBJ1-2, with 9 positions matching TRBD1. Germline CDR1 and CDR2: MNHEY and SMNVEV (reference sequence). The CDR3 runs to 13 residues. The DNA of the CDR3 is TGTGCCAGCAGCCGGACAGGGGTAGATGGCTACGCCTTC. Its translation is CASSRTGVDGYAF.

This clonotype was seen many times. This chain uses TRBV7-2 with TRBJ2-7, with D possibly called TRBD1 or TRBD2 (6 bases each). CDR1 SGHTA and CDR2 FQGNSA come from the germline V gene. The CDR3 spans 15 residues. V lost 5 bases, J lost 2 bases, and 16 bases lay in between. CDR3 nucleotides: TGTGCCAGCAGCGGATGGGCAGGGGAGGCCTACGAGCAGTACTTC. Translating it yields CASSGWAGEAYEQYF.

This clonotype was seen repeatedly, ten times or more. The chain joins TRBV20-1 to TRBJ2-2, with D unresolved. Trimming cost V 0 bases and J 3 bases, with 14 bases left between them. CDR1 and CDR2 from the germline V gene are DFQATT and SNEGSKA (reference sequence). The CDR3 is 16 residues long. The CDR3 is CSARDGWMADTGELFF. Written as DNA, the CDR3 is TGCAGTGCTAGAGATGGGTGGATGGCAGACACCGGGGAGCTGTTTTTT.

Concerning this clonotype: This may stem from a read error, because a much larger clone lies one nucleotide away. The V and J genes are TRBV11-2 and TRBJ2-6; TRBD2 is a possible D gene (5 bases). Per germline, CDR1 SGHAT and CDR2 FQNNGV. This CDR3 has 15 amino acids. This CDR3 reads CASGIEGSAANVLTF. In DNA, the CDR3 is TGTGCCAGCGGCATAGAGGGATCTGCGGCCAACGTCCTGACTTTC.

The DNA of the CDR3 is TGTGCCAGCAGGCGTGGTGCTGAAGCTTTCTTT. Residues: CASRRGAEAFF. This chain joins TRBV27 and TRBJ1-1; the D is unclear. The CDR3 consists of 11 residues. V dropped 6 bases and J dropped 6 bases, with 8 bases sitting between them. Germline loops: CDR1 MNHEY, CDR2 SMNVEV (reference sequence).

The CDR3 nucleotides read TGTGCCAGTACCCTCAGATGGACAGGGGGCGCGGACGGAATGAACACTGAAGCTTTCTTT. This codes for CASTLRWTGGADGMNTEAFF. The chain links TRBV19 to TRBJ1-1; 11 bases are a match to TRBD1. CDR1 is LNHDA, CDR2 SQIVND, per germline (reference sequence). The CDR3 contains 20 residues. After removal of 7 bases from V and 0 bases from J, the junction contained 19 bases not matched to a gene.

As concerns this clonotype: A read error may produce the germline difference seen at one junction end. The chain has TRBV7-2 and TRBJ1-3; D may be TRBD1 (5 bases). The germline V gene encodes CDR1 SGHTA and CDR2 FQGNSA. The CDR3 has 18 amino acids. The CDR3 loop reads CASSRPGRGNSAGSTIYF. The CDR3 DNA follows: TGTGCCAGCAGCCGCCCGGGACGAGGGAATTCAGCTGGAAGCACCATATATTTT. Looking up the rest from reference TRBV7-2 and TRBJ1-3 gives the full variable domain: GAGVSQSPSNKVTEKGKDVELRCDPISGHTALYWYRQSLGQGLEFLIYFQGNSAPDKSGLPSDRFSAERTGGSVSTLTIQRTQQEDSAVYLCASSRPGRGNSAGSTIYFGEGSWLTVV.

The table lists this clonotype with many counts. This chain links TRBV20-1 with TRBJ2-1; D possibly corresponds to TRBD1 (6 bases). Trimming took 4 bases from V and 6 from J, leaving 16 bases between them. This CDR3 is built from 14 residues. CDR1 is DFQATT, CDR2 SNEGSKA, per germline (reference sequence). The CDR3 coding sequence is TGCAGTGCTATTAGGAGGACAGTCTCCAATGAGCAGTTCTTC. Translation: CSAIRRTVSNEQFF.

The sample holds one count of this clonotype. CDR3 region: CSARGPRGGVGYTF. For the CDR3, the DNA is TGCAGTGCTAGAGGTCCCAGAGGGGGCGTAGGCTACACCTTC. The V and J genes are TRBV20-1 and TRBJ1-2; TRBD1 matches at 7 bases. V trimming: 1 base; J trimming: 8 bases; junction bases outside the gene matches: 10. Germline V gives CDR1 DFQATT, CDR2 SNEGSKA (reference sequence). This CDR3 is built from 14 residues.

In its sample, this clonotype was seen a few times. The V gene is TRBV6-2 or TRBV6-3, the J gene TRBJ2-7, with 11 bases fitting TRBD1. V was clipped by 6 bases and J by 4 bases; unmatched bases: 8. The CDR3 extends over 15 amino acids. Germline V CDR1 and CDR2: MNHEY, SVGEGT. CDR3 region: CASRHGQGAKYEQYF. CDR3 DNA: TGTGCCAGCAGGCACGGACAGGGGGCGAAATACGAGCAGTACTTC.

As for this clonotype: An end of the junction differs from the germline gene, which may be a read error. The J gene is TRBJ2-2, the V gene TRBV10-2; 8 bases are a match to TRBD1. In germline, CDR1 is WSHSY, CDR2 SAAADI. The length of the CDR3 is 14 residues. CDR3 DNA sequence: TGCGCCGGCAGGCCCGGGACAGGCGTCGGGGAGCTGGTTTTT. This sequence encodes CAGRPGTGVGELVF.

In its sample, this clonotype was seen a few times. This chain uses TRBV6-5 with TRBJ2-7; 9 nucleotides agree with TRBD1. The CDR3 runs to 17 residues. CDR1 and CDR2 (germline): MNHEY, SVGAGI. V shed 5 bases, J shed 5 bases, and the junction held 16 bases outside the gene matches. DNA for the CDR3: TGTGCCAGCAGTCCCCTCCGCTCGGACAGGGGATCACACGAGCAGTACTTC. This codes for CASSPLRSDRGSHEQYF.

This clonotype occurred many times. V gene TRBV12-3 or TRBV12-4 combines with J gene TRBJ2-3; tentatively, D is TRBD1 or TRBD2 (5 bases each). V was shortened by 3 bases and J by 4 bases, with 8 bases between the two germline ends. The CDR3 consists of 13 residues. The chain's CDR3 is CASSFGGPDTQYF. CDR3 DNA sequence: TGTGCCAGCAGTTTTGGGGGTCCAGATACGCAGTATTTT.

The chain uses TRBV3-1 and TRBJ1-2; D is ambiguous. The length of the CDR3 is 11 residues. Germline assignment: CDR1 LGHDT and CDR2 YNNKEL (reference sequence). Deletions cut 3 bases from V and 12 bases from J, with 11 bases between. The CDR3 loop is CASSQGTGNTF. CDR3 DNA sequence: TGTGCCAGCAGCCAGGGAACCGGAAACACCTTC.

This clonotype was seen many times. V usage is TRBV19 and J usage is TRBJ2-5, with D tentatively TRBD1 (6 bases). Germline CDR1 and CDR2: LNHDA and SQIVND (reference sequence). The CDR3 runs 14 residues. V dropped 1 base and J dropped 5 bases, with 11 bases sitting between them. DNA for the CDR3: TGTGCCAGTAGTATAGTGGGGGCGCGGGAGACCCAGTACTTC. Its translation is CASSIVGARETQYF.

Comment on this clonotype: The junction departs from the called germline gene at one end, perhaps through a read error. This rearrangement joins TRBV7-9 to TRBJ2-3; the D is unclear. Germline values: CDR1 SEHNR, CDR2 FQNEAQ (reference sequence). CDR3 size: 17 residues. CDR3 nucleotides: TGTGCCAGCAGCTCTAAGCTATATCCCACCAGCACAGATCCGCAGTATTTT. It codes for CASSSKLYPTSTDPQYF.

The chain combines TRBV20-1 with TRBJ1-6, with D uncertain. The V gene lost 1 base and the J gene lost 11 bases, with 0 bases spanning the gap. Per germline, CDR1 DFQATT and CDR2 SNEGSKA (reference sequence). The CDR3 covers 9 residues. CDR3 DNA: TGCAGTGCTAGAGCACCCCTCCACTTT. It translates to CSARAPLHF.

Ten or more counts support this clonotype. This chain links TRBV30 with TRBJ2-2; D tentatively reads TRBD1 or TRBD2 (5 bases each). V lost 5 bases and J 9 bases, leaving 19 bases between the germline ends. The CDR3 covers 14 residues. Germline CDR1 GTSNPN, CDR2 SVGIG (reference sequence). The CDR3 region has the DNA TGTGCCTGGGACCGGACTGGGGGTCGCCGGGAGCTGTTTTTT. Translation: CAWDRTGGRRELFF.

A note on this clonotype: A read error may explain this, as a much larger clone is one base away. The J gene is TRBJ1-2, the V gene TRBV27; 7 bases are shared with TRBD1. The ends lost 8 bases at V and 5 bases at J; junction bases unmatched: 8. CDR1 is MNHEY, CDR2 SMNVEV, per germline (reference sequence). CDR3 length: 13 residues. The CDR3 bases are TGTGCCAGCGCACTGGGCAGGGGGTATGGCTACACCTTC. Translated, it gives CASALGRGYGYTF.